The source of this TCR beta chain is a study of cytomegalovirus exposure and HLA in healthy donors (dated by TCRdb to 2015 to 2018). General notes on the study: An earlier analysis of several hundred of the donors reported roughly 300 Gb of sequence data and roughly 100 million unique TCR beta sequences from about 200 million T cells. An early release covering roughly 580 HLA-typed donors comprised around 300 gigabases of sequencing data and 65 million to 100 million unique TCR sequences. Of the approximately 370 genotyped donors, more than 75% were placed in the genetic ancestry cluster associated with self-reported Caucasian donors. The study aimed to test whether signatures of past pathogen exposure could be identified by cataloging public T cell receptors. Using immunosequencing, the study profiled T cell repertoires from 666 subjects and related those repertoires to cytomegalovirus serostatus. In addition to the first cohort of around 670 subjects, a separate validation cohort of under 150 different subjects was used. To predict cytomegalovirus infection status, the study combined high-throughput TCR immunosequencing, statistical association of individual TCRs with disease status, and machine learning. A later analysis re-examined previously published TCR beta repertoires from over 500 donors and added high-resolution HLA genotyping to investigate patterns of TCR occurrence. Rather than drawing on any new phenotypic data, the later analysis identified candidate immune exposures from TCR beta sequences and the way those sequences occurred across donors. An earlier analysis of approximately 500 of the donors applied high-throughput TCR beta sequencing to assess whether each TCR beta V gene segment acted as functional or pseudogenic. Donor age, sex, ethnicity and CMV serostatus were compiled together with the repertoire data. A later genetic analysis used genome-wide SNP genotypes for about three fifths of the 666 donors, treating that subset as a discovery cohort. All discovery cohort repertoires had been generated using a single sequencing platform. Both class I and class II loci were covered by HLA typing, at four-digit resolution. The number of donors typed differed by locus, with roughly 620-630 for A, B, C, DRB1 and DQB1, around 520 for DQA1, 606 for DPA1, and some 470 for DPB1. Roughly 5 DR-DQ haplotypes were handled as single units for association and clustering, since linkage in the cohort was strong. Across some 400 genotyped donors of the cohort, an average of roughly 250,000 unique TCR beta nucleotide sequences per donor were sequenced, and 15% to 20% of those sequences were non-productive.

Library method: the immunoSEQ multiplex PCR assay. The multiplex PCR relied on a mix of 60 forward primers for TCR Vbeta segments and 13 reverse primers for TCR Jbeta segments. Amplification of the CDR3 region of rearranged TCR beta genes was performed with a multiplex PCR assay on genomic DNA. On the Illumina HiSeq System, the amplified TCR beta libraries were sequenced as 87-base-pair reads. In the source study's methods: Across the 666 repertoires, a later analysis counted approximately 83 million unique TCR beta chains, roughly 11 million of which were shared by at least two donors. A nearest-neighbor algorithm error-corrected the raw reads and collapsed the reads into unique sequences, merging closely related sequences to remove PCR and sequencing errors. To assign V, D and J gene segments, CDR3 sequences were aligned to IMGT reference sequences. For a sequence to be retained, a match of at least six nucleotides to both a V gene segment and a J gene segment was required. A rearrangement was called productive if the CDR3 had no stop codons and remained in frame with V and J, and every other rearrangement was called non-productive. Following IMGT convention, CDR3 was defined as the stretch from the second conserved V-encoded cysteine up to the conserved J-encoded phenylalanine. The earlier analysis of about 620 of the donors excluded sequences that lacked an unambiguous match to a single V gene segment. An earlier analysis of 500 to 600 of the donors classified V segments as functional when productive rearrangements were above 56.7% and as segregating when the standard deviation between donors was above 5%. To diagnose cytomegalovirus status from the catalog of TCR beta chain sequences, a statistical classification framework was built. A later analysis assigned V and J genes by comparing TCR nucleotide sequences with IMGT/GENE-DB human TR gene sequences. The TCRdist pipeline was used in a later analysis to assign CDR3 sequences and most-parsimonious VDJ recombination scenarios. A later analysis defined each TCR beta chain by its CDR3 amino acid sequence plus V-gene family, and excluded reads lacking a unique V-gene family. As a way to deal with suspected cross-contamination and a sequencing artifact, a later analysis dropped 450 to 600 nucleotide sequences that were highly shared and had low generation probability. For each public chain, a later analysis derived a clonal expansion index from normalized ranks of inferred template counts within each repertoire. In a later analysis, generation probabilities were computed with a VDJ recombination model fitted to out-of-frame rearrangements, and the resulting probabilities were checked against IGoR. In a later analysis, TCR-TCR, TCR-HLA and TCR-CMV co-occurrence was scored with hypergeometric tests, and a repertoire-size bias correction was applied to TCR pairs. A later analysis estimated false discovery rates by permuting HLA or CMV assignments 20 times. In a later analysis, co-occurring TCRs were grouped with DBSCAN, and TCRdist sequence similarity was added when clustering was performed within HLA-allele-positive subsets. For co-occurrence clustering, repertoires with fewer than 30,000 or more than 120,000 public chains were excluded, along with five repertoires with anomalous nucleotide sharing. TCRdb mirrors the immuneACCESS table, restricted to in-frame sequences. Some clones are absent from its copies; in checked studies, under half trace to an unresolved V gene, and the reason for the others is unknown. V and J calls and clone size are given by that table; D and trimming were obtained from the DNA. In all, the sample holds about 120,000 clones, and less than 10% of those were seen once. The ten largest clones add up to 6% to 7.5% of the sample.

In total, approximately 610 healthy bone marrow donors made up the cohort. All cohort members were sampled while nominally healthy, although unrecorded immune exposures were likely present. The donor was CMV seropositive and was included in the group of approximately 300 seropositive cohort members. A peripheral blood sample was provided by each donor, and peripheral blood mononuclear cells were used for TCR beta sequencing. The Qiagen DNeasy Blood Extraction Kit was used to extract genomic DNA from the blood cell samples. Overall results and qualifications from the work: In a later genetic analysis, a missense DCLRE1C variant was associated with V-gene and J-gene trimming of TCR beta chains, and the association was replicated in an independent cohort. Roughly uniform sequencing depth across donors was assumed in presence/absence analyses, although this assumption may not hold. A later analysis found that HLA-associated TCR beta chains were more clonally expanded and had lower generation probabilities than equally common non-associated chains. A later analysis associated some 17,000 TCR beta sequences with specific HLA alleles at a false discovery rate of 0.05. In a later analysis, TCR association rates were found to vary across HLA loci, with the most associated TCRs seen for DRB1 alleles and the fewest for HLA-C alleles. Most TCR sequences were observed very rarely across donors, whereas some public TCRs were present in many individuals. In a later genetic analysis, fewer N-insertions in productive TCRs were reported among donors in an Asian-associated ancestry cluster than the 666-donor mean. The sequencing pipeline was judged likely to have produced a cluster of highly shared sequence variants as a technical artifact. A further reported finding was that TCR beta sequences accurately predicted the HLA-A and HLA-B alleles for most subjects in the first cohort. Because counts were too low, seventeen rarely observed V segments, including chromosome 9 orphons, were excluded from the earlier analysis of roughly 580 of the donors. Because some donors lacked HLA typing at each locus, the association tests relied only on the typed subset. The study listed approximately 160 TCR beta chains as associated with cytomegalovirus. A few of the identified cytomegalovirus-associated TCR beta chains were confirmed in vitro to be specific for cytomegalovirus antigens. According to a later analysis, most CMV-associated TCR beta chains appeared to be HLA-restricted, and the HLA associations seemed to be driven largely by CMV exposure. Cytomegalovirus status was reported to be diagnosed by the classifier with high specificity and sensitivity in both the original and validation cohorts. In this cohort, only TCR beta chains were sequenced, and detectable features were limited by the absence of alpha or paired-chain data. CMV serostatus was the only immune exposure information available for the cohort. A later analysis reported that several top co-occurrence clusters appeared linked to parvovirus B19, influenza, CMV and Epstein-Barr virus. When HLA alleles, especially DR and DQ, strongly co-occurred, attributing TCR associations to individual alleles was difficult. Correlated functional status among segregating V segments might reflect linkage disequilibrium, but an unknown experimental factor could not be ruled out. In an earlier analysis of some 540 of the donors, most TCR beta V segments appeared in productive rearrangements about 87% or about 30% of the time, broadly matching IMGT annotations. It was suggested by the authors that the approach could potentially be generalized to other disease states and immunological phenotypes.

In the case of this clone: Its specific antigen is unknown. Per-nucleotide qualities are absent, and no much larger clonotype sits a single base away.

Sequencing input: PBMCs. The TCR was taken from a woman between 40 and 55 years old in good health and CMV-seropositive.

At the DNA level, the sequence is TGTGCCAGCAGCCTTGGACAGGGGAAACACAATGAGCAGTTCTTC. Translated, this gives CASSLGQGKHNEQFF. This receptor chain uses TRBV7-9 and TRBJ2-1, and 9 junction bases match TRBD1. Germline trimming amounts to 5 bases on V and 5 bases on J, with 7 as the count of junction bases outside the gene matches. The CDR3 spans 15 residues, from the cysteine through the phenylalanine. Just the 45-base CDR3 DNA is kept, in frame starting at base 1. Reading the germline V gene (reference sequence) gives CDR1 SEHNR and CDR2 FQNEAQ.